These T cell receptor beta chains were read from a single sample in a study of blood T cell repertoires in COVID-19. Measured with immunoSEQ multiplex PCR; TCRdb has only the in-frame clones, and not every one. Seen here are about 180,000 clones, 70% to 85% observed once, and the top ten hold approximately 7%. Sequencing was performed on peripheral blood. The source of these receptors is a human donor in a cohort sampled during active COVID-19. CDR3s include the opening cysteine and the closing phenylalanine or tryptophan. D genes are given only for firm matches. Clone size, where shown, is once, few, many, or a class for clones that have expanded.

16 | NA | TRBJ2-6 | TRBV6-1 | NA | CASSELANSGANVLTF | TGTGCCAGCAGTGAACTAGCGAACTCTGGGGCCAACGTCCTGACTTTC
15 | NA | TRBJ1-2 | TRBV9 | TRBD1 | CASSVTPDRVYGYTF | TGTGCCAGCAGCGTAACCCCGGACAGGGTCTATGGCTACACCTTC
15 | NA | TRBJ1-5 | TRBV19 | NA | CASSIWGGSDQPQHF | TGTGCCAGTAGTATATGGGGGGGAAGCGATCAGCCCCAGCATTTT
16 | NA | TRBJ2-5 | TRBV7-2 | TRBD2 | CASSLTSGGGQETQYF | TGTGCCAGCAGCTTGACTAGCGGGGGAGGGCAAGAGACCCAGTACTTC
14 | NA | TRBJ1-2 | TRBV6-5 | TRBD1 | CASRRTGRNYGYTF | TGTGCCAGCAGGAGGACAGGGAGAAATTATGGCTACACCTTC
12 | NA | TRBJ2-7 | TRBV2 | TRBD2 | CASRAGDYEQYF | TGTGCCAGCAGAGCGGGGGATTACGAGCAGTACTTC
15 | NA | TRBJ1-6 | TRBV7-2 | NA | CASSLRTLDNSPLHF | TGTGCCAGCAGCTTAAGGACACTTGATAATTCACCCCTCCACTTT
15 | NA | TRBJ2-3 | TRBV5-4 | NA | CASSPDFRGSDTQYF | TGTGCCAGCAGTCCCGACTTCCGCGGTTCAGATACGCAGTATTTT
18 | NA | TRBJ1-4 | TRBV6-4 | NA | CASSDSRQFVATNEKLFF | TGTGCCAGCAGTGACTCAAGACAGTTTGTTGCAACTAATGAAAAACTGTTTTTT
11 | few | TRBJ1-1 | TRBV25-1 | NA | CASSEFSEAFF | TGTGCCAGCAGTGAATTCAGTGAAGCTTTCTTT
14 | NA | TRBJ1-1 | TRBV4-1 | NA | CASSQVRGNTEAFF | TGCGCCAGCAGCCAAGTCAGGGGAAACACTGAAGCTTTCTTT
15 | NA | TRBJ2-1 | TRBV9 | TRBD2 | CASSGTSGGYNEQFF | TGTGCCAGCAGCGGGACTAGCGGGGGGTACAATGAGCAGTTCTTC
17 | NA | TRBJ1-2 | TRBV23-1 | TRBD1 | CASSPMTGDALHYGYTF | TGCGCCAGCAGTCCCATGACAGGGGACGCCCTCCACTATGGCTACACCTTC
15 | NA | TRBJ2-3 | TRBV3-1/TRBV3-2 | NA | CASSQEQGIEDTQYF | TGTGCCAGCAGCCAAGAGCAGGGCATCGAAGATACGCAGTATTTT
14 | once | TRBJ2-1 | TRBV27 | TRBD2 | CASSYLGGGNEQFF | TGTGCCAGCAGTTATTTGGGGGGGGGCAATGAGCAGTTCTTC
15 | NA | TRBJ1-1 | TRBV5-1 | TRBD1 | CASRPSQQGDQGAFF | TGCGCCAGCAGGCCCTCTCAACAGGGGGACCAGGGAGCTTTCTTT
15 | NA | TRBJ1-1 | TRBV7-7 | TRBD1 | CASSLERQGNTEAFF | TGTGCCAGCAGCTTAGAAAGACAGGGGAACACTGAAGCTTTCTTT
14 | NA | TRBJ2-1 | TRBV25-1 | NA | CASSETGRYNEQFF | TGTGCCAGCAGTGAGACTGGTAGGTACAATGAGCAGTTCTTC
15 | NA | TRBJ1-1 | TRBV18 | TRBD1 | CASLDQGQGFTEAFF | TGTGCCAGCTTAGACCAGGGACAGGGGTTCACTGAAGCTTTCTTT
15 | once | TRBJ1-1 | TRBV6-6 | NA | CASSYSVAGSTEAFF | TGTGCCAGCAGTTACTCGGTGGCAGGGTCGACTGAAGCTTTCTTT
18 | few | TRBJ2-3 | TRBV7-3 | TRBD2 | CASSREGLAGVSTDTQYF | TGTGCCAGCAGCCGCGAGGGACTAGCGGGGGTGAGCACAGATACGCAGTATTTT
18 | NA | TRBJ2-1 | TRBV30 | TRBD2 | CAWSQGLGAGGISGEQFF | TGTGCCTGGAGCCAAGGACTAGGAGCGGGGGGGATTAGTGGTGAGCAGTTCTTC
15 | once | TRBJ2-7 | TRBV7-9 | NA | CASSLSGSLQDEQYF | TGTGCCAGCAGCTTATCGGGGTCCTTACAAGACGAGCAGTACTTC
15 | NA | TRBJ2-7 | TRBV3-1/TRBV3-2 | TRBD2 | CASSPGLAESYEQYF | TGTGCCAGCAGCCCTGGACTAGCGGAGAGTTACGAGCAGTACTTC
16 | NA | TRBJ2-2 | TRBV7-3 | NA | CASSLVGRPNTGELFF | TGTGCCAGCAGCTTAGTAGGGAGACCGAACACCGGGGAGCTGTTTTTT
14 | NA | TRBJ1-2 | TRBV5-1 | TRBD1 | CASSQDRGPLGYTF | TGCGCCAGCAGCCAGGACAGGGGCCCACTTGGCTACACCTTC
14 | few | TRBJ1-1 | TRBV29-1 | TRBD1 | CSALTGGANTEAFF | TGCAGCGCGTTGACAGGGGGCGCGAACACTGAAGCTTTCTTT
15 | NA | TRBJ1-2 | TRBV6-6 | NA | CASSYPQGTDYGYTF | TGTGCCAGCAGTTACCCACAGGGAACGGACTATGGCTACACCTTC
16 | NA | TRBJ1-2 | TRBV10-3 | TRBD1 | CAISDSPGTGGDLASF | TGTGCCATCAGTGACTCTCCCGGGACAGGGGGCGATTTGGCTTCATTC
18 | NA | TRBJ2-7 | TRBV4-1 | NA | CASSQNIPEIASTYEQYF | TGCGCCAGCAGCCAAAACATTCCGGAAATAGCCTCGACCTACGAGCAGTACTTC
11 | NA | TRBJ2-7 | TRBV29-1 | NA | CSVVLLYEQYF | TGCAGCGTTGTTCTCCTCTACGAGCAGTACTTC
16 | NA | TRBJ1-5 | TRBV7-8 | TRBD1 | CASSSRRDRRSQPQHF | TGTGCCAGCAGCTCCCGGCGGGACAGGAGGAGTCAGCCCCAGCATTTT
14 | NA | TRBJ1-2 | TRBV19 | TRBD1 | CASGAGDRDYGYTF | TGTGCCTCCGGCGCGGGGGACAGGGACTATGGCTACACCTTC
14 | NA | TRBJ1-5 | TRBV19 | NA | CASTFRSSGQPQHF | TGTGCCAGTACGTTTAGATCGTCAGGCCAGCCCCAGCATTTT
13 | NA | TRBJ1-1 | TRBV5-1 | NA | CASSQGGEGEAFF | TGCGCCAGCAGCCAAGGGGGGGAGGGTGAAGCTTTCTTT
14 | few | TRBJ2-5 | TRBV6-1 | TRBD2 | CASSETSGGETQYF | TGTGCCAGCAGTGAGACTAGCGGGGGTGAGACCCAGTACTTC
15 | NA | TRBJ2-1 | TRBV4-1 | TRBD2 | CASSQLSGGPNEQFF | TGCGCCAGCAGCCAGCTTAGCGGGGGGCCCAATGAGCAGTTCTTC
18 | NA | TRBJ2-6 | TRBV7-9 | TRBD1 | CASSSPTGEGTGANVLTF | TGTGCCAGCAGCTCCCCGACAGGGGAAGGAACTGGGGCCAACGTCCTGACTTTC
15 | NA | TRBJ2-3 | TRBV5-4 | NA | CASSPQGRSTDTQYF | TGTGCCAGCAGCCCCCAGGGCAGATCCACAGATACGCAGTATTTT
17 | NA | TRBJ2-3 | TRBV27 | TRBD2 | CASSPLHSGGRRDTQYF | TGTGCCAGCAGTCCGCTCCATAGCGGGGGGCGTAGAGATACGCAGTATTTT